These 9 T cell receptor beta chains were all obtained from the same sample, sequenced in a study of T cell responses to AZD1222 COVID-19 vaccine. The method was immunoSEQ multiplex PCR; TCRdb's version includes in-frame clones alone and lacks a portion of them. Among 100,000 to 110,000 clones listed, about 90% were seen once. The sample in question was peripheral blood, obtained on day 0 of MenACWY control vaccination. Receptors were obtained from an adult in good health.

The chain couples TRBV7-2 to TRBJ1-5, with D perhaps TRBD1 (5 bases). CDR3 length equals 14 residues. The V and J ends lost 3 bases and 4 bases respectively, with 10 bases between them. CDR1 is SGHTA, CDR2 FQGNSA, per germline. CDR3 coding DNA: TGTGCCAGCAGCTTTTCCGGGGGAAATCAGCCCCAGCATTTT. It specifies CASSFSGGNQPQHF.

This sequence joins TRBV10-3 and TRBJ1-2; D remains ambiguous. Germline lookup yields CDR1 ENHRY and CDR2 SYGVKD. The CDR3 has 13 amino acids. V dropped 3 bases and J dropped 2 bases, with 7 bases sitting between them. The CDR3 DNA reads TGTGCCATCAGTGAACTGGGGAACTATGGCTACACCTTC. Translation: CAISELGNYGYTF.

V usage is TRBV24-1 and J usage is TRBJ1-5; no clear D. Deletions cut 4 bases from V and 1 base from J, with 4 bases between. The length of the CDR3 is 13 residues. Germline CDR1 is KGHDR and CDR2 is SFDVKD. CDR3 DNA sequence: TGTGCCACCAGTGACAGCAGCAATCAGCCCCAGCATTTT. This translates into CATSDSSNQPQHF.

To note about this clone: The junction shows a germline mismatch at one end, possibly a read error. This chain uses TRBV4-3 with TRBJ1-1; possible D gene TRBD1, 5 bases. The CDR3 contains 14 residues. Germline loops: CDR1 LGHNA, CDR2 YSLEER. The CDR3 loop reads CASSQEGAGTDAFF. The CDR3 DNA sequence: TGCGCCAGCAGCCAAGAAGGGGCTGGGACTGACGCTTTCTTT.

The J gene is TRBJ2-1, the V gene TRBV11-2, with 9 bases lining up with TRBD2. CDR1 SGHAT and CDR2 FQNNGV come from the germline V gene. The CDR3 has 13 amino acids. With 4 bases clipped from V and 9 bases from J, the junction kept 4 bases outside the gene matches. CDR3: CASSSQTSGEQFF. The CDR3 DNA reads TGTGCCAGCAGCTCCCAGACTAGCGGTGAGCAGTTCTTC. Full variable domain (outside the CDR3, taken from reference TRBV11-2 and TRBJ2-1): EAGVAQSPRYKIIEKRQSVAFWCNPISGHATLYWYQQILGQGPKLLIQFQNNGVVDDSQLPKDRFSAERLKGVDSTLKIQPAKLEDSAVYLCASSSQTSGEQFFGPGTRLTVL.

The chain links TRBV2 to TRBJ2-5; 10 bases match TRBD2. This CDR3 contains 13 residues. Looked up from germline, CDR1 is SNHLY and CDR2 is FYNNEI. Unmatched junction bases numbered 8, after V lost 4 bases and J lost 12 bases. Here the CDR3 DNA reads TGTGCCAGCAGTGGGGCTAGCGGGGGTGCGGAGTACTTC. Protein sequence: CASSGASGGAEYF.

This clone was detected a few times. The chain carries TRBV4-1 and TRBJ1-2; D may be TRBD1 (6 bases). The germline V gene has CDR1 MGHRA and CDR2 YSYEKL. There are 14 residues in the CDR3. V lost 2 bases and J lost 2, with 9 bases in between. The CDR3 loop is CASSQTGLNYGYTF. For the CDR3, the DNA is TGCGCCAGCAGCCAAACAGGGCTAAACTATGGCTACACCTTC.

This clone was seen at least ten times. The chain combines TRBV4-1 with TRBJ1-2, with D maybe TRBD1 (5 bases). Germline lookup yields CDR1 MGHRA and CDR2 YSYEKL. V was pared by 3 bases and J by 14 bases, with 13 bases between. The CDR3 loop spans 11 amino acids. Here the CDR3 reads CASSQPRGFTF. The CDR3 DNA follows: TGCGCCAGCAGCCAGCCCCGGGGGTTTACCTTC.

In DNA, the CDR3 is TGTGCCAGCAGCCTGGGACAGACTAGCAATCAGCCCCAGCATTTT. Encoded protein: CASSLGQTSNQPQHF. The chain is built from TRBV2 and TRBJ1-5, with 7 bases lining up with TRBD1. Germline V gene lookup returns CDR1 SNHLY and CDR2 FYNNEI. This CDR3 comprises 15 residues. The J segment lost 0 bases and the V segment lost 6 bases, leaving 5 bases of the junction unmatched.